This entry is about one TCR beta chain. Recruits, aged roughly 18 to 100 years, lived in approximately 26 US areas. This entry is derived from a study of blood T cell repertoires in COVID-19. For the study at large: COVID-19 samples from acute and convalescent phases originated in the United States, Italy and Spain. Sample material is recorded as cDNA or gDNA derived from T cells, B-cell-depleted T cells, or PBMCs.

Clones were sequenced by immunoSEQ multiplex PCR, and TCRdb holds only the in-frame ones, with some missing. The table includes more than 250,000 clones, around 86% detected once. This CDR3 is built from 14 residues. V was pared by 7 bases and J by 3 bases, with 8 bases of the junction left unmatched. Per germline, CDR1 MNHEY and CDR2 SVGAGI. This sequence originates from a woman between 18 and 29 years old who had recovered from COVID-19. J is TRBJ1-1 and V is TRBV6-5; 7 bases align to TRBD1. The source material was PBMCs or T cells enriched from blood (not recorded which). The CDR3 DNA is TGTGCCAGCACCCTAAACAGGGGAGACACTGAAGCTTTCTTT. This sequence encodes CASTLNRGDTEAFF.